This T cell receptor beta chain was observed in a study of OX40 agonist ivuxolimab in advanced cancers. TCRdb's table, derived via immunoSEQ multiplex PCR, lists solely in-frame clones and lacks some. Of approximately 40,000 clones in the sample, approximately 90% were seen once. CDR3 length: 15 amino acids. Deletions cut 5 bases from V and 9 bases from J, with 23 bases between. The germline CDR1 and CDR2 sequences are MNHNY and SVGAGI (reference sequence). The chain links TRBV6-6 to TRBJ2-7, with D perhaps TRBD1 (5 bases). This receptor was obtained from an adult with an advanced solid tumor such as melanoma, head and neck, liver or kidney cancer. The specimen comprised CD4+ or CD8+ T cells sorted from blood, sampled in a trial of the OX40 agonist ivuxolimab. CDR3 in amino acids: CASSDVGRANIGQYF. The CDR3 region has the DNA TGTGCCAGCAGTGACGTAGGCAGGGCTAACATTGGGCAGTACTTC.